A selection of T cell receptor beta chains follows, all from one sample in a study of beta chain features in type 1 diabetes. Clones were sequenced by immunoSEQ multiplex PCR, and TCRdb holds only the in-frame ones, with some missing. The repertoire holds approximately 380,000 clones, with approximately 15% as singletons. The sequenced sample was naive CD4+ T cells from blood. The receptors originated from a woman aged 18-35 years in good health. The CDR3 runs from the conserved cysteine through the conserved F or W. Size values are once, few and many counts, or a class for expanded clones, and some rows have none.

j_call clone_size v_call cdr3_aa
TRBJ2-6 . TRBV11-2 CASSLSSGFTSGANVLTF
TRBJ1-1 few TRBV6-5 CASSQQGVTEAFF
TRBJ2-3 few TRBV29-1 CSVEGGGRRPDTQYF
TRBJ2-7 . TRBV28 CASTLSGSGPYYEQYF
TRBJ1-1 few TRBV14 CASSQGRGSVSFMNTEAFF
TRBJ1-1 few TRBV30 CAWSGGGEAFF
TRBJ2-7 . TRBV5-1 CASSLDSGYEQYF
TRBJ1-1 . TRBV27 CASSQDREGTEAFF
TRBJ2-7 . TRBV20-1 CSAVSGFEQYF
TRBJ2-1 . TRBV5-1 CASVEGSEQFF
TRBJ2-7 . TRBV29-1 CSVPGQGNYEQYF
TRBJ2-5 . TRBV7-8 CASSLFPKFQGVQETQYF
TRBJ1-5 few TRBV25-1 CASTGTGQGAQHF
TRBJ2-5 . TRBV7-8 CASSLEGQGATQYF
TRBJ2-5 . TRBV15 CATSKQGGETQYF
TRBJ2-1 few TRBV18 CASSPPPGLGNEQFF
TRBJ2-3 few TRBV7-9 CASSQRSGGTDTQYF
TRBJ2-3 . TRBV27 CASRLAASGDTQYF
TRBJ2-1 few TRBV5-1 CASSRLAGELYNEQFF
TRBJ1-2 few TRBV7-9 CASSLPTAGDYGYTF
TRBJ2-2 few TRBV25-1 CASTGTGGFSGELFF
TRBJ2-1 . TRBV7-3 CASSLVAGGGNEQFF